This entry lists 22 T cell receptor beta chains sequenced from one sample in a study of early T cells in non-severe SARS-CoV-2 infection. Via MiXCR, TCRdb re-called the 5' RACE reads, giving one row per CDR3 protein. The sample consists of 55,000 to 75,000 distinct CDR3 sequences, 8% to 10% of them appearing once. Here the sequenced sample was whole blood, taken at baseline. The source is an adult who was a healthcare worker with PCR-confirmed SARS-CoV-2 infection or an uninfected control (not recorded which).

This chain uses TRBV10-2 with TRBJ2-7; maybe TRBD1 (5 bases). CDR3 size: 13 residues. V was cut by 4 bases and J by 3 bases, with 10 bases left in between. Germline V gene data show CDR1 as WSHSY and CDR2 as SAAADI. The DNA for the CDR3 is TGCGCCAGCAGTGTGACCAGGGTCTACGAGCAGTACTTC. As protein: CASSVTRVYEQYF.

This clonotype was counted ten times or more. V usage is TRBV14 and J usage is TRBJ2-7; D may match TRBD1 or TRBD2 (5 bases each). Per the germline V gene, CDR1 is SGHDN and CDR2 is FVKESK. This CDR3 has 14 residues. V was shortened by 2 bases and J by 4 bases, with 12 bases between the two germline ends. The CDR3 reads CASSQPGPGYEQYF. CDR3 coding DNA: TGTGCCAGCAGCCAACCGGGACCAGGATACGAGCAGTACTTC. The full variable domain, with the rest looked up from reference TRBV14 and TRBJ2-7, is EAGVTQFPSHSVIEKGQTVTLRCDPISGHDNLYWYRRVMGKEIKFLLHFVKESKQDESGMPNNRFLAERTGGTYSTLKVQPAELEDSGVYFCASSQPGPGYEQYFGPGTRLTVT.

This clonotype has a handful of counts. The chain joins TRBV4-3 to TRBJ2-7; TRBD2 matches 9 bases. The CDR3 is made up of 15 amino acids. Trimming removed 0 bases from V and 7 bases from J; junction bases left unmatched: 7. The V gene's germline CDR1 is LGHNA and CDR2 YSLEER. DNA of the CDR3: TGCGCCAGCAGCCAAGATGGGCTAGCGGGGCTGGAGCAGTACTTC. Protein sequence: CASSQDGLAGLEQYF.

This clonotype has ten or more counts. The J gene is TRBJ2-7, the V gene TRBV9; 9 nucleotides match TRBD1. The CDR3 runs to 17 residues. Trimming cost V 3 bases and J 5 bases; bases outside gene matches: 15. The V gene's germline CDR1 is SGDLS and CDR2 YYNGEE. The CDR3 coding sequence is TGTGCCAGCAGCGAGGGGGCTCTGGGACAGGGATTTGACGAGCAGTACTTC. Translated, it gives CASSEGALGQGFDEQYF.

CDR3 loop: CASSFRTDDTQYF. The DNA for the CDR3 is TGTGCCAGCAGTTTCCGGACGGATGATACGCAGTATTTT. The chain links TRBV12-3 or TRBV12-4 to TRBJ2-3; no reliable D call. The CDR3 is 13 amino acids. V was cut by 3 bases and J by 6 bases, with 10 bases left in between.

This clonotype appeared many times. The genes are TRBV2 and TRBJ1-3, with D possibly matching TRBD1 (5 bases). CDR3 length: 14 amino acids. V was trimmed by 7 bases and J by 0 bases, leaving 10 bases between them. Germline V gene sequence: CDR1 SNHLY, CDR2 FYNNEI. CDR3 region: CASNWDPSGNTIYF. CDR3 DNA: TGTGCCAGCAACTGGGACCCCTCTGGAAACACCATATATTTT.

V usage is TRBV9 and J usage is TRBJ2-1; no reliable D call. The CDR3 runs to 12 residues. Trimming removed 0 bases at V and 5 bases at J, with 3 bases between. The germline gives CDR1 SGDLS, CDR2 YYNGEE. The CDR3 nucleotides read TGTGCCAGCAGCGTAGTGAACAATGAGCAGTTCTTC. Its protein product is CASSVVNNEQFF.

This clonotype was observed many times. V and J are TRBV9 and TRBJ1-6; the D is unclear. CDR1 SGDLS and CDR2 YYNGEE come from the germline V gene. This CDR3 comprises 14 residues. Trimming took 4 bases from V and 10 from J, leaving 15 bases between them. CDR3 loop: CASSTRKVESPLHF. The CDR3 DNA follows: TGTGCCAGCAGCACTCGCAAGGTGGAATCACCCCTCCACTTT.

There are a few counts of this clonotype. The chain combines TRBV29-1 with TRBJ2-1; D is undetermined. Deletions cut 5 bases from V and 2 bases from J, with 10 bases between. CDR3 length: 13 amino acids. Germline V gene lookup returns CDR1 SQVTM and CDR2 ANQGSEA. CDR3 in amino acids: CSVNFDTYNEQFF. The CDR3 bases are TGCAGCGTTAACTTCGACACCTACAATGAGCAGTTCTTC.

In this sample, this clonotype turned up many times. V usage is TRBV4-3 and J usage is TRBJ1-2; 7 positions match TRBD1. The CDR3 has 16 amino acids. Germline V gene sequence: CDR1 LGHNA, CDR2 YSLEER. Trimming removed 5 bases from V and 4 bases from J; junction bases left unmatched: 13. Written as DNA, the CDR3 is TGCGCCAGCAGCTACAGGGTTACAGGGGAATTCTATGGCTACACCTTC. Translated: CASSYRVTGEFYGYTF.

At least ten counts were recorded for this clonotype. V usage is TRBV29-1 and J usage is TRBJ1-1; no clear D. The V gene lost 7 bases and the J gene lost 1 base, with 22 bases spanning the gap. The germline gives CDR1 SQVTM, CDR2 ANQGSEA. The CDR3 is 16 residues long. CDR3 region: CSGRPAGRVRNTEAFF. The CDR3 DNA reads TGCAGCGGCCGCCCGGCAGGCCGGGTGCGGAACACTGAAGCTTTCTTT.

This clonotype has a handful of counts. The chain couples TRBV11-1 to TRBJ1-1; D unclear. The V and J ends lost 5 bases and 1 base respectively, with 8 bases between them. CDR3 length equals 13 residues. Per the germline V gene, CDR1 is SGHAT and CDR2 is FQDESV (reference sequence). The DNA of the CDR3 is TGTGCCAGCAGCGCCGACACGAACACTGAAGCTTTCTTT. Translated: CASSADTNTEAFF.

This clonotype was counted only a few times. The chain couples TRBV11-2 to TRBJ2-1; no reliable D call. The CDR3 runs to 15 residues. Trimming cost V 1 base and J 2 bases, with 9 bases left between them. Germline loops: CDR1 SGHAT, CDR2 FQNNGV. In DNA form, the CDR3 reads TGTGCCAGCAGCTTAGCTAAGGGCCCCTACAATGAGCAGTTCTTC. This gives the protein CASSLAKGPYNEQFF.

This clonotype was seen repeatedly, ten times or more. The J gene is TRBJ1-1, the V gene TRBV27; D gene ambiguous. Per germline, CDR1 MNHEY and CDR2 SMNVEV (reference sequence). V dropped 0 bases and J dropped 5 bases, with 10 bases sitting between them. The CDR3 extends over 14 amino acids. CDR3 in amino acids: CASSLSRGGTEAFF. The CDR3 DNA reads as TGTGCCAGCAGTTTATCGCGAGGCGGAACTGAAGCTTTCTTT.

The chain joins TRBV5-1 to TRBJ1-5; D might be TRBD1 (5 bases). V was pared by 4 bases and J by 5 bases, with 19 bases between. The CDR3 runs to 16 residues. Germline V lookup: CDR1 SGHRS, CDR2 YFSETQ. The CDR3 loop reads CASSPGGRDGDQPQHF. In nucleotides, the CDR3 is TGCGCCAGCAGCCCCGGGGGACGGGACGGCGATCAGCCCCAGCATTTT.

This clonotype has ten or more counts. The chain recombines TRBV19 with TRBJ2-3; 9 positions agree with TRBD2. V was pared by 6 bases and J by 7 bases, with 8 bases of the junction left unmatched. The CDR3 extends over 14 amino acids. The V gene's germline CDR1 is LNHDA and CDR2 SQIVND (reference sequence). This CDR3 reads CASRETSGFNTQYF. The CDR3 coding sequence is TGTGCCAGTAGAGAGACTAGCGGCTTCAATACGCAGTATTTT. Full variable domain (remainder filled in from reference TRBV19 and TRBJ2-3): DGGITQSPKYLFRKEGQNVTLSCEQNLNHDAMYWYRQDPGQGLRLIYYSQIVNDFQKGDIAEGYSVSREKKESFPLTVTSAQKNPTAFYLCASRETSGFNTQYFGPGTRLTVL.

This clonotype showed up many times. The rearrangement links TRBV7-6 to TRBJ2-1; D ambiguous. Germline CDR1 is SGHVS and CDR2 is FNYEAQ. Trimming removed 2 bases from V and 4 bases from J, with 12 bases in between. The CDR3 is made up of 15 amino acids. The CDR3 bases are TGTGCCAGCAGCTTACCTGGCGGTTCTTACAATGAGCAGTTCTTC. As protein: CASSLPGGSYNEQFF.

There are many counts of this clonotype. This sequence joins TRBV25-1 and TRBJ1-3; D perhaps matches TRBD1 (5 bases). Trimming removed 6 bases at V and 2 bases at J, with 14 bases between. Germline-derived CDR1 and CDR2 are MGHDK and SYGVNS. This CDR3 has 15 amino acids. CDR3 residues: CASSLSRGAGNTIYF. The CDR3 coding sequence is TGTGCCAGCAGCCTTTCCCGGGGGGCTGGAAACACCATATATTTT.

The chain combines TRBV20-1 with TRBJ2-7, with 9 bases that match TRBD1. With 2 bases clipped from V and 4 bases from J, the junction kept 6 bases outside the gene matches. CDR3 length: 14 amino acids. Germline loops: CDR1 DFQATT, CDR2 SNEGSKA (reference sequence). Written as DNA, the CDR3 is TGCAGTGCTAGAATATCCGGGACAGGGTACGAGCAGTACTTC. This codes for CSARISGTGYEQYF.

The chain combines TRBV2 with TRBJ1-2; no clear D. Germline V gives CDR1 SNHLY, CDR2 FYNNEI. The CDR3 extends over 12 amino acids. V was clipped by 7 bases and J by 5 bases, with 11 bases between them. The CDR3: CASMDGPYGYTF. CDR3 DNA: TGTGCCAGCATGGACGGACCTTATGGCTACACCTTC.

This clonotype was detected many times. This chain uses TRBV6-2 or TRBV6-3 with TRBJ1-1, with unresolved D. Germline CDR1 MNHEY, CDR2 SVGEGT. With 0 bases removed from V and 7 bases from J, the gap between germline ends came to 12 bases. The CDR3 has 14 residues. The CDR3, as DNA: TGTGCCAGCAGTTACTCCGTGCCCAGGATTGAAGCTTTCTTT. Translation gives CASSYSVPRIEAFF.

This clonotype appeared many times. J is TRBJ2-5 and V is TRBV3-2; the D call in the table, TRBD2, was not verified against the DNA. TRBV3-2 has pseudogene status. This CDR3 comprises 13 residues. The CDR3: CARGLAEKETQYF. CDR3 nucleotides: TGTGCCCGAGGACTAGCGGAAAAAGAGACCCAGTACTTC.